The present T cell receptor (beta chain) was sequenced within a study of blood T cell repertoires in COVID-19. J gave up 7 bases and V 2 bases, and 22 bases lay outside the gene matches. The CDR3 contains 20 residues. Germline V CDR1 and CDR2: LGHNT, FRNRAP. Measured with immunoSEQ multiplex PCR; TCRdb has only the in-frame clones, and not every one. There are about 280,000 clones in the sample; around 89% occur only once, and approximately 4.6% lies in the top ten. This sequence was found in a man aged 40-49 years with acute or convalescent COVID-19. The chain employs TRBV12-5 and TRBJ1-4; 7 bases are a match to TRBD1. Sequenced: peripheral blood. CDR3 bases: TGTGCTAGTGGTTTGACCTTGAAATCTACAGGGGAGGCCAAAGTTGAAAAACTGTTTTTT. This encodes CASGLTLKSTGEAKVEKLFF.